The T cell receptor (beta chain) under discussion was sequenced for a study of blood T cells in healthy people across ages. PCR was performed a second time for about 7 to 12 cycles using a sample-barcoded 5' primer and a J-beta primer mix. TCRdb passed the 5' RACE reads through MiXCR, listing each CDR3 protein once. The top ten clones hold 25% to 35% of a sample with around 280,000 distinct CDR3 sequences, 27% of them seen once. The study, taken as a whole, reports: Any changes in expanded clonotypes were possibly confounded, as donor CMV status remained unknown. PBMCs left unsorted prevented a conclusive naive versus antigen-experienced comparison.

This clonotype was recorded many times. Its specificity is not known. The J segment lost 4 bases and the V segment lost 6 bases, leaving 9 bases of the junction unmatched. The CDR3 consists of 15 residues. This rearrangement joins TRBV12-3 or TRBV12-4 to TRBJ1-3; 7 bases agree with TRBD1. The sequencing input was blood. This TCR came from a woman in her 70s in good health. The CDR3 region has the DNA TGTGCCAGCAGCCTCACAGGGGTCGGCGGAAACACCATATATTTT. It translates to CASSLTGVGGNTIYF.